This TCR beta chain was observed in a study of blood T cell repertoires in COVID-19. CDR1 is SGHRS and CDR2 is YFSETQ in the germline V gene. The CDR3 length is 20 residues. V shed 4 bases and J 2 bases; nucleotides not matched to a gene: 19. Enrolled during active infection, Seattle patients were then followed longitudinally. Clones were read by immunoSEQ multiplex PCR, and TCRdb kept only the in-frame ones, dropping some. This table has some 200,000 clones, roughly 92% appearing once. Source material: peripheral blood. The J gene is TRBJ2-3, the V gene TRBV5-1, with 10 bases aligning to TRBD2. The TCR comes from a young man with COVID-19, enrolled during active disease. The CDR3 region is CASSPRIQLLAGYNTDTQYF. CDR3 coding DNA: TGCGCCAGCAGCCCCCGTATTCAGCTACTAGCGGGGTATAACACAGATACGCAGTATTTT. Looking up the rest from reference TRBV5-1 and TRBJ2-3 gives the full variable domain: KAGVTQTPRYLIKTRGQQVTLSCSPISGHRSVSWYQQTPGQGLQFLFEYFSETQRNKGNFPGRFSGRQFSNSRSEMNVSTLELGDSALYLCASSPRIQLLAGYNTDTQYFGPGTRLTVL.